This TCR beta chain was documented in a study of cytomegalovirus exposure and HLA in healthy donors. Findings and caveats of the study: Per published accounts, TCR beta sequences correctly predicted the HLA-A and HLA-B alleles of most subjects. Confirmation was obtained in vitro that a few CMV-associated chains are specific for CMV antigens.

PCR primers comprised 60 Vbeta and 13 Jbeta primers. Sequenced by immunoSEQ multiplex PCR; TCRdb stores in-frame clones only, minus some. The sample lists about 160,000 clones; 80% were seen once. The CDR3 contains 11 residues. Germline V lookup: CDR1 GTSNPN, CDR2 SVGIG (reference sequence). V lost 1 base and J lost 3, with 4 bases in between. This clone was found a few times. Its antigen is unidentified. The sequenced sample was PBMCs. The V and J genes are TRBV30 and TRBJ2-7, with no clear D. The origin of this receptor is a woman in her 50s in good health and CMV-seronegative. CDR3 nucleotides: TGTGCCTGGAGTGCCAACTACGAGCAGTACTTC. This codes for CAWSANYEQYF. The full variable domain, its missing parts supplied by reference TRBV30 and TRBJ2-7, is SQTIHQWPATLVQPVGSPLSLECTVEGTSNPNLYWYRQAAGRGLQLLFYSVGIGQISSEVPQNLSASRPQDRQFILSSKKLLLSDSGFYLCAWSANYEQYFGPGTRLTVT.